The 30 T cell receptor beta chains listed next were all sequenced from one sample in a study of blood T cell repertoires in COVID-19. Generated by immunoSEQ multiplex PCR, the TCRdb table keeps only in-frame clones and is missing some. This table has roughly 250,000 clones, roughly 87% appearing once. Material for sequencing was peripheral blood. These receptors were collected from a man aged 60 to 75 who had recovered from COVID-19.

The rearrangement joins TRBV5-1 to TRBJ1-4; D is possibly TRBD1 (6 bases). Trimming removed 4 bases from V and 4 bases from J, with 11 bases in between. Germline-derived CDR1 and CDR2 are SGHRS and YFSETQ. The CDR3 is made up of 14 amino acids. Written as DNA, the CDR3 is TGCGCCAGCAGCCTAGGACAGATTAATGAAAAACTGTTTTTT. It codes for CASSLGQINEKLFF.

The V gene is TRBV10-3, the J gene TRBJ2-7; a weak D match, TRBD1 (5 bases). Germline V CDR1 and CDR2: ENHRY, SYGVKD. V was shortened by 6 bases and J by 2 bases, with 20 bases between the two germline ends. The CDR3 is 16 residues long. The CDR3 protein is CAIRGSTTGNPYEQYF. The DNA for the CDR3 is TGTGCCATCAGGGGGTCAACCACAGGTAACCCCTACGAGCAGTACTTC.

This chain uses TRBV18 with TRBJ1-4, with 8 bases that match TRBD1. Trimming took 5 bases from V and 7 from J; bases not matched to a gene: 12. This CDR3 has 16 amino acids. The V gene's germline CDR1 is KGHSH and CDR2 LQKENI. CDR3 sequence (DNA): TGTGCCAGCTCAACAAGGAGCGGACAGGGAGGTGAAAAACTGTTTTTT. Its translation is CASSTRSGQGGEKLFF.

The chain has TRBV5-4 and TRBJ2-2; D might be TRBD2 (5 bases). Germline V gene lookup returns CDR1 SGHNT and CDR2 YYREEE (reference sequence). The CDR3 has 14 amino acids. Trimming removed 0 bases at V and 3 bases at J, with 6 bases between. Here the CDR3 DNA reads TGTGCCAGCAGCTTGGTGCGGGACACCGGGGAGCTGTTTTTT. Encoded protein: CASSLVRDTGELFF.

The chain is built from TRBV19 and TRBJ1-3; the D gene is possibly TRBD1 (5 bases). Germline V gene lookup returns CDR1 LNHDA and CDR2 SQIVND (reference sequence). The V end lost 3 bases, the J end lost 1 base, and 10 bases lay between the germline ends. This CDR3 is 15 amino acids long. Here the CDR3 DNA reads TGTGCCAGTAGTATTGGAGGGGCGTCTGGAAACACCATATATTTT. Translated: CASSIGGASGNTIYF.

The chain recombines TRBV25-1 with TRBJ1-4; D gene uncertain. Germline V gives CDR1 MGHDK, CDR2 SYGVNS. This CDR3 is built from 13 residues. Between the trimmed V and J ends, which lost 2 bases and 8 bases, there was a span of 9 bases. CDR3 loop: CASSERSWEKLFF. For the CDR3, the DNA is TGTGCCAGCAGTGAACGGTCCTGGGAAAAACTGTTTTTT.

This chain connects TRBV25-1 to TRBJ1-1, with 7 nucleotides matching TRBD1. V gave up 8 bases and J gave up 11 bases; unmatched junction bases: 11. The CDR3 is 12 amino acids. Germline CDR1 reads MGHDK; CDR2 reads SYGVNS. CDR3 DNA: TGTGCCAGCGGCCCAGACAGGGTGTTGGCTTTCTTT. Amino acids: CASGPDRVLAFF.

The gene calls are TRBV18 and TRBJ2-5; 13 positions agree with TRBD2. V trimming: 3 bases; J trimming: 1 base; junction bases outside the gene matches: 8. The CDR3 has 18 residues. Germline CDR1 KGHSH, CDR2 LQKENI. The CDR3 DNA reads as TGTGCCAGCTCACCGGGGACTAGCGGGGCTTCCTCCCAAGAGACCCAGTACTTC. It specifies CASSPGTSGASSQETQYF.

As to this clone: The conserved phenylalanine or tryptophan normally closing the CDR3 is absent here, so this likely arose from a read error. It is unclear where the CDR3 begins or ends on the DNA, so no DNA is shown, and the CDR3 is as TCRdb lists it. This chain links TRBV25-1 with TRBJ1-2. The CDR3 length is 10 residues, termini included. Germline lookup yields CDR1 MGHDK and CDR2 SYGVNS. The CDR3 region is CASSLRTAVL.

The chain carries TRBV7-8 and TRBJ2-7; D call uncertain. V dropped 5 bases and J dropped 0 bases, with 14 bases sitting between them. Germline V CDR1 and CDR2: SGHVS, FQNEAQ. The CDR3 loop spans 15 amino acids. The CDR3 DNA follows: TGTGCCAGCAGCCTTACCCCGAGCTCCTCCTACGAGCAGTACGTC. Amino acid sequence: CASSLTPSSSYEQYV.

The rearrangement links TRBV3-1 (or the pseudogene TRBV3-2) to TRBJ2-3, with 9 positions matching TRBD1. Germline-derived CDR1 and CDR2 are LGHDT and YNNKEL (reference sequence). CDR3 size: 16 residues. J was trimmed by 3 bases and V by 4 bases; bases with no gene match: 8. The CDR3 DNA sequence: TGTGCCAGCAGCCTAGGTGGGACAGGGTTTACAGATACGCAGTATTTT. It encodes CASSLGGTGFTDTQYF.

A single count supports this clone. The chain has TRBV5-1 and TRBJ2-2; possible D gene TRBD1, 6 bases. Germline loops: CDR1 SGHRS, CDR2 YFSETQ. The CDR3 is 15 residues long. V was pared by 6 bases and J by 3 bases, with 15 bases between. The CDR3 is CASNVGQLDTGELFF. The CDR3, as DNA: TGCGCCAGCAATGTCGGACAGTTAGACACCGGGGAGCTGTTTTTT.

About this clone: Other DNA sequences from this sample encode an identical CDR3 as well. The chain's CDR3 is CASSPGTGEKLFF. Here the CDR3 DNA reads TGTGCCAGCTCACCAGGAACAGGTGAAAAACTGTTTTTT. The chain uses TRBV18 and TRBJ1-4; perhaps TRBD1 as D (5 bases). The length of the CDR3 is 13 residues. Trimming removed 2 bases at V and 7 bases at J, with 8 bases between. Per germline, CDR1 KGHSH and CDR2 LQKENI.

This clone came up once. V usage is TRBV5-5 and J usage is TRBJ1-3; 9 nucleotides line up with TRBD1. This CDR3 is 14 amino acids long. Germline CDR1 is SGHKS and CDR2 is YYEKEE (reference sequence). V was clipped by 5 bases and J by 2 bases; unmatched bases: 2. CDR3 DNA: TGTGCCAGCAGGACAGGGGGAGCTGGAAACACCATATATTTT. Its protein is CASRTGGAGNTIYF.

The chain is built from TRBV13 and TRBJ2-4; tentative D call: TRBD2 (6 bases). The CDR3 extends over 16 amino acids. The germline V and J ends were trimmed by 5 bases and 1 base, with 15 bases remaining between them. Germline loops: CDR1 PRHDT, CDR2 FYEKMQ (reference sequence). In DNA, the CDR3 is TGTGCCAGCAGCCTCAGACACCGGGGGGCCAAAAACATTCAGTACTTC. Translation: CASSLRHRGAKNIQYF.

CDR3 amino acids: CASTFDRGGQPQHF. CDR3 bases: TGTGCCAGCACCTTTGACAGGGGAGGGCAGCCCCAGCATTTT. This chain connects TRBV6-6 to TRBJ1-5; 8 nucleotides align to TRBD1. Per the germline V gene, CDR1 is MNHNY and CDR2 is SVGAGI (reference sequence). With V trimmed by 7 bases and J by 7 bases, 9 bases remained unmatched. CDR3 size: 14 residues.

The genes are TRBV14 and TRBJ1-1; 10 nucleotides match TRBD1. V was pared by 0 bases and J by 3 bases, with 22 bases of the junction left unmatched. CDR1 is SGHDN and CDR2 is FVKESK in the germline V gene. The CDR3 runs to 22 residues. DNA of the CDR3: TGTGCCAGCAGCCAAGATAAGAAGGGACAGGGGACGCCTTTGCATCGGGACACTGAAGCTTTCTTT. Translation gives CASSQDKKGQGTPLHRDTEAFF.

The gene calls are TRBV11-2 and TRBJ1-6; D gene uncertain. Germline CDR1 is SGHAT and CDR2 is FQNNGV. The ends were cut back, 2 bases at V and 10 bases at J, with 15 bases in the middle. CDR3 length equals 15 residues. The CDR3 is CASSLQTTIWSPLHF. The CDR3 DNA reads as TGTGCCAGCAGCTTACAAACCACTATTTGGTCACCCCTCCACTTT.

The chain couples TRBV5-1 to TRBJ1-6; the D gene is possibly TRBD1 (6 bases). The CDR3 spans 14 residues. V was trimmed by 2 bases and J by 7 bases, leaving 10 bases between them. Germline CDR1 reads SGHRS; CDR2 reads YFSETQ. CDR3 bases: TGCGCCAGCAGCTTACAGGGAGTGAATTCACCCCTCCACTTT. Protein: CASSLQGVNSPLHF.

This clone has a handful of counts. The genes are TRBV7-9 and TRBJ2-3; 7 bases are shared with TRBD2. J gave up 8 bases and V 1 base, and 18 bases lay outside the gene matches. The germline CDR1 and CDR2 sequences are SEHNR and FQNEAQ (reference sequence). This CDR3 region has 18 residues. The CDR3 nucleotides read TGTGCCAGCAGCTTAGAAGGCAGCGGGGTTATACGGGGAGGTACGCAGTATTTT. Translating gives CASSLEGSGVIRGGTQYF.

This clone was seen a single time. The chain employs TRBV3-1 (or the pseudogene TRBV3-2) and TRBJ2-7, with TRBD1 identical over 10 bases. CDR1 and CDR2 from the germline V gene are LGHDT and YNNKEL (reference sequence). V shed 0 bases, J shed 3 bases, and the junction held 8 bases outside the gene matches. The CDR3 is 17 residues long. CDR3 DNA: TGTGCCAGCAGCCAAGATGTCATTTGGGACAGGGGCTACGAGCAGTACTTC. The encoded protein is CASSQDVIWDRGYEQYF.

CDR3 residues: CASSQDGGREQFF. The CDR3 nucleotides are TGCGCCAGCAGCCAAGACGGGGGAAGGGAGCAGTTCTTC. The chain joins TRBV4-1 to TRBJ2-1, with TRBD2 as a possible D gene (6 bases). This CDR3 spans 13 amino acids. Germline CDR1 and CDR2: MGHRA and YSYEKL. V lost 0 bases, J lost 10 bases, and 10 bases lay in between.

This clone has only a few counts. This sequence joins TRBV2 and TRBJ2-5; 16 bases map to TRBD2. Trimming at V came to 5 bases and at J to 0 bases, leaving 6 bases not matched to a gene. The CDR3 is 18 amino acids. CDR1 and CDR2 (germline): SNHLY, FYNNEI. The CDR3: CASSSGTSGGVYQETQYF. The CDR3 DNA reads TGTGCCAGCAGTTCCGGGACTAGCGGGGGGGTATACCAAGAGACCCAGTACTTC.

This chain uses TRBV6-5 with TRBJ2-7, with TRBD1 matching over 7 bases. Trimming took 8 bases from V and 5 from J; bases not matched to a gene: 15. This CDR3 contains 15 residues. Germline CDR1 reads MNHEY; CDR2 reads SVGAGI. CDR3 protein: CASQIPTGAPHEQYF. For the CDR3, the DNA is TGTGCCAGCCAAATACCAACAGGGGCCCCCCACGAGCAGTACTTC.

The table lists this clone with a count of one. The rearrangement joins TRBV6-2 or TRBV6-3 to TRBJ2-7; 7 bases are a match to TRBD2. CDR1 MNHEY and CDR2 SVGEGT come from the germline V gene. The CDR3 covers 17 residues. V was pared by 2 bases and J by 0 bases, with 10 bases of the junction left unmatched. CDR3 protein: CASSYANSGYYSYEQYV. CDR3 coding DNA: TGTGCCAGCAGTTACGCTAATAGCGGGTATTACTCCTACGAGCAGTACGTC.

Note on this clone: The sample has other DNA sequences that encode this CDR3 too. The V call is TRBV5-4, the J call TRBJ1-2, with no clear D. This CDR3 spans 13 amino acids. Trimming pared 0 bases from V and 8 bases from J, leaving 11 bases between. Germline CDR1 SGHNT, CDR2 YYREEE (reference sequence). DNA for the CDR3: TGTGCCAGCAGCTTGGACCGGGTCGGGGGCTACACCTTC. It codes for CASSLDRVGGYTF. The full variable domain, in which reference TRBV5-4 and TRBJ1-2 provide the parts outside the CDR3, is ETGVTQSPTHLIKTRGQQVTLRCSSQSGHNTVSWYQQALGQGPQFIFQYYREEENGRGNFPPRFSGLQFPNYSSELNVNALELDDSALYLCASSLDRVGGYTFGSGTRLTVV.

CDR3 nucleotide sequence: TGTGCCAGCAGCTTCCCGGGAAGCACAGATACGCAGTATTTT. Its translation: CASSFPGSTDTQYF. This chain connects TRBV5-4 to TRBJ2-3, with D perhaps TRBD2 (5 bases). The CDR3 runs to 14 residues. Trimming pared 2 bases from V and 0 bases from J, leaving 7 bases between. CDR1 and CDR2 from the germline V gene are SGHNT and YYREEE (reference sequence).

The chain carries TRBV12-3 or TRBV12-4 and TRBJ1-5, with 7 bases matching TRBD1. The V and J ends lost 6 bases and 7 bases, in that order; junction bases with no gene match: 3. This CDR3 is built from 12 residues. CDR3 in DNA: TGTGCCAGCAGCCGACAGGGACAGCCCCAGCATTTT. Its protein product is CASSRQGQPQHF.

The chain employs TRBV19 and TRBJ2-3; TRBD2 is a possible D gene (5 bases). The CDR3 is made up of 14 amino acids. Germline CDR1 LNHDA, CDR2 SQIVND (reference sequence). V was cut by 4 bases and J by 0 bases, with 8 bases left in between. The CDR3 DNA reads as TGTGCCAGTAGTAGCGGGCCGAGCACAGATACGCAGTATTTT. Translating gives CASSSGPSTDTQYF. The full variable domain, with the rest looked up from reference TRBV19 and TRBJ2-3, is DGGITQSPKYLFRKEGQNVTLSCEQNLNHDAMYWYRQDPGQGLRLIYYSQIVNDFQKGDIAEGYSVSREKKESFPLTVTSAQKNPTAFYLCASSSGPSTDTQYFGPGTRLTVL.

As concerns this clone: The same CDR3 is also encoded by other DNA sequences in this sample. This rearrangement joins TRBV6-1 to TRBJ1-2, with D unclear. V lost 1 base and J 5 bases, leaving 14 bases between the germline ends. This CDR3 has 15 residues. In germline, CDR1 is MNHNS, CDR2 SASEGT. CDR3 protein: CASSEVSGGPYGYTF. The CDR3 region has the DNA TGTGCCAGCAGTGAAGTCTCGGGAGGACCATATGGCTACACCTTC.